These T cell receptor beta chains were read from a single sample in a study of T cell clusters in autoimmune cytopenias. TCRdb reprocessed the multiplex PCR reads; each CDR3 protein has one entry and no DNA is given. The sample has under 800 distinct CDR3 sequences. The same specimen was also included in a second study, on T cell repertoires in aging, cancer and after chemotherapy.

Sequenced material: peripheral blood. The receptors originated from a human donor with chronic lymphocytic leukemia. Each CDR3 is given with its conserved first and last residue. Part of the rows lack a size; the others show once, few, many or a class for expanded clones.

cdr3_aa,j_call,clone_size,v_call
CASSDGQGGREQFF,TRBJ2-1,large,TRBV6-4
CASSGQGGTEAFF,TRBJ1-1,large,TRBV19
CAWSAKISDTQYF,TRBJ2-3,.,TRBV30
CASRPGGGDQYF,TRBJ2-5,medium-sized,TRBV10-2
CASSWSGTAIYEQYF,TRBJ2-7,large,TRBV27
CASSRRGLGEAFF,TRBJ1-1,medium-sized,TRBV27
CASTIFWDQPQHF,TRBJ1-5,large,TRBV6-1
CASSQDLGGAGTDTQYF,TRBJ2-3,medium-sized,TRBV4-2
CASSRRYGYTF,TRBJ1-2,.,TRBV6-5
CSAKELVGNTGELFF,TRBJ2-2,medium-sized,TRBV20-1
CASAGGQETQYF,TRBJ2-5,.,TRBV6-6
CASSYPQGIGSYEQYF,TRBJ2-7,.,TRBV6-2/TRBV6-3
CASRRGETGANYGYTF,TRBJ1-2,large,TRBV19
CASSQDGAGGSPLMEQFF,TRBJ2-1,medium-sized,TRBV11-2
CASSLGAGERDTQYF,TRBJ2-3,large,TRBV27
CASNPTGVGSPLHF,TRBJ1-6,large,TRBV19
CASSPRLAGGEETQYF,TRBJ2-5,medium-sized,TRBV5-1
CASMRSGGGEGGETQYF,TRBJ2-5,large,TRBV19
CASSLVVPPHTQYF,TRBJ2-3,medium-sized,TRBV7-2
CASSPTNGDEQFF,TRBJ2-1,.,TRBV18
CSASGTGLNDEQYF,TRBJ2-7,medium-sized,TRBV20-1
CASSLGVDEQYF,TRBJ2-7,medium-sized,TRBV5-1
CSARVPGFGEQYF,TRBJ2-7,medium-sized,TRBV20-1
CASSEGWLAGASSLYEQYF,TRBJ2-7,medium-sized,TRBV6-1
CASSSLTGRQFF,TRBJ2-1,large,TRBV6-5
CASSPRTSGAQGRRDTQYF,TRBJ2-3,.,TRBV19
CSAPTSGGDYNEQFF,TRBJ2-1,large,TRBV20-1
CASSPDRGPGNTIYF,TRBJ1-3,medium-sized,TRBV12-3/TRBV12-4
CASLENYGYTF,TRBJ1-2,.,TRBV2
CATSDFGARPYEQYF,TRBJ2-7,medium-sized,TRBV24-1
CASSPGQTYEQYF,TRBJ2-7,medium-sized,TRBV7-6
CASSAELAGLSTDTQYF,TRBJ2-3,large,TRBV6-1
CASSLRGGTSGGQSSYNEQFF,TRBJ2-1,.,TRBV6-6
CASSPPGTRVSSPLHF,TRBJ1-6,large,TRBV18
CASAAGTGDRNTIYF,TRBJ1-3,.,TRBV19
CASSLGGSGGSDTQYF,TRBJ2-3,large,TRBV7-9
CASSSYGLSADTQYF,TRBJ2-3,medium-sized,TRBV5-1
CASSLGLGETQYF,TRBJ2-5,.,TRBV7-2
CAIRESTGGADTQYF,TRBJ2-3,.,TRBV10-3
CATLPVERGSSYNEQFF,TRBJ2-1,large,TRBV19